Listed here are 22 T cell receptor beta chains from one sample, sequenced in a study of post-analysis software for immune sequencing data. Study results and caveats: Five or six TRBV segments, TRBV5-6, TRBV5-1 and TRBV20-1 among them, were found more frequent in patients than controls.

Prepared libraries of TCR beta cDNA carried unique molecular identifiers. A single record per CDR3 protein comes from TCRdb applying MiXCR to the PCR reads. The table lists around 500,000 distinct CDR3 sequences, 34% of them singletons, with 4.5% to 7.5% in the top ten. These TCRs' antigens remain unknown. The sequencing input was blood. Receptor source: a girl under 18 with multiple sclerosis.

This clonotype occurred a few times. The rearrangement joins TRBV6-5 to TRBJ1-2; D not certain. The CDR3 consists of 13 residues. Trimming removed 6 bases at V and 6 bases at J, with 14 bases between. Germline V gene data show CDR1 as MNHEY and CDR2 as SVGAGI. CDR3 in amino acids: CASRSPGSNGYTF. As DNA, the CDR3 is TGTGCCAGCAGGTCGCCCGGGAGCAATGGCTACACCTTC.

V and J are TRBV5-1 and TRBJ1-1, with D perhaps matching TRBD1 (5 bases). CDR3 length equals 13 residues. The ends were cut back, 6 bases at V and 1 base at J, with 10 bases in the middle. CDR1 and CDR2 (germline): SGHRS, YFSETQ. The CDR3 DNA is TGCGCCAGCACGGTTCAGGGGAACACTGAAGCTTTCTTT. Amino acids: CASTVQGNTEAFF.

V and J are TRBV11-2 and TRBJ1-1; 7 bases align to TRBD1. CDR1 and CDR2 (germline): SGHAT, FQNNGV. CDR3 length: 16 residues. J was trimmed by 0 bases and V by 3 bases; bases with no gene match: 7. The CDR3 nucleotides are TGTGCCAGCAGCTTCTGGGTGGGGACAGTGAACACTGAAGCTTTCTTT. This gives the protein CASSFWVGTVNTEAFF.

The CDR3: CGLGLAGASGETQYF. CDR3 sequence (DNA): TGCGGGTTGGGACTAGCGGGGGCCTCGGGGGAGACCCAGTACTTC. The rearrangement uses TRBV20-1 and TRBJ2-5; TRBD2 agrees at 14 bases. The CDR3 runs to 15 residues. Germline lookup yields CDR1 DFQATT and CDR2 SNEGSKA (reference sequence).

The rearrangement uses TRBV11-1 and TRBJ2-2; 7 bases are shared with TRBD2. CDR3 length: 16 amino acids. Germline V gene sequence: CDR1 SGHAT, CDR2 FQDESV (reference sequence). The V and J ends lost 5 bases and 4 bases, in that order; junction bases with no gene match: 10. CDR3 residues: CASSKRDSGGTGELFF. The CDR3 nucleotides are TGTGCCAGCAGCAAGCGGGACTCCGGGGGCACCGGGGAGCTGTTTTTT.

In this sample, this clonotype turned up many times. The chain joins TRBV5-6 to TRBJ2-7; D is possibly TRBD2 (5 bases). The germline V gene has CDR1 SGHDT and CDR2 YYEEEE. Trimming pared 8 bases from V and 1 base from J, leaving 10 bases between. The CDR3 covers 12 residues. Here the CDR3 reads CASGRTSYEQYF. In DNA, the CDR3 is TGTGCCAGTGGACGGACTTCCTACGAGCAGTACTTC.

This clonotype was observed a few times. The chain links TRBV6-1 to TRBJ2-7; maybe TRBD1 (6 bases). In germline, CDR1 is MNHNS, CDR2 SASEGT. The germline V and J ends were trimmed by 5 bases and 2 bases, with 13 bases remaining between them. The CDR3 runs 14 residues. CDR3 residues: CASSNRDITYEQYF. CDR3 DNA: TGTGCCAGCAGTAACCGGGACATTACCTACGAGCAGTACTTC.

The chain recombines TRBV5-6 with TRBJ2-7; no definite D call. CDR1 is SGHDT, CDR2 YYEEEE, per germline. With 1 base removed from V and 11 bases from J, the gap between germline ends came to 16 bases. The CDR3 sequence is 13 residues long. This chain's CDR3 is CASSLLGQERKYF. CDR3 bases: TGTGCCAGCAGCTTGCTCGGGCAAGAAAGAAAGTACTTC.

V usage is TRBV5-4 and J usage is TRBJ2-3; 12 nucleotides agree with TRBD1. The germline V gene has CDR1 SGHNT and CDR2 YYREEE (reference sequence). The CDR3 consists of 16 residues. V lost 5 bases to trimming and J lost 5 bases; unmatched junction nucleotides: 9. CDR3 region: CASSYGTGGAGDTQYF. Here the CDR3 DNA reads TGTGCCAGCAGTTATGGGACAGGGGGCGCCGGAGATACGCAGTATTTT. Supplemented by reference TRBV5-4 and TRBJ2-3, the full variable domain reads ETGVTQSPTHLIKTRGQQVTLRCSSQSGHNTVSWYQQALGQGPQFIFQYYREEENGRGNFPPRFSGLQFPNYSSELNVNALELDDSALYLCASSYGTGGAGDTQYFGPGTRLTVL.

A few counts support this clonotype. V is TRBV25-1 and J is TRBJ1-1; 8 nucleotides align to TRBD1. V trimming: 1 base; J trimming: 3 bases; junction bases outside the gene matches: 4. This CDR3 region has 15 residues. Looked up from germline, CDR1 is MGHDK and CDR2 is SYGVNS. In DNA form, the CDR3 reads TGTGCCAGCAGTGAATCCACACAGGGGGACACTGAAGCTTTCTTT. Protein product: CASSESTQGDTEAFF.

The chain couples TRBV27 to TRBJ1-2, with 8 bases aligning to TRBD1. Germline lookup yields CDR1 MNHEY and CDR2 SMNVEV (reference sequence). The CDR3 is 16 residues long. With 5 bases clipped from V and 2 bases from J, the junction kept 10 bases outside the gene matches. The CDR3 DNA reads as TGTGCCAGCAGTGACTTCGGGACAGGAGGAAACTATGGCTACACCTTC. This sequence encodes CASSDFGTGGNYGYTF.

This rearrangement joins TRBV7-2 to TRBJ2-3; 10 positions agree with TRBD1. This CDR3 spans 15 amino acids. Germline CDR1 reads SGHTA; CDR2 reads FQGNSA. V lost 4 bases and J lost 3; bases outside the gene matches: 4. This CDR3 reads CASSSWDRGTDTQYF. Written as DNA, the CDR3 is TGTGCCAGCAGCTCGTGGGACAGGGGAACAGATACGCAGTATTTT.

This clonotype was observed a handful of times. The CDR3 is CASREAQGDGYTF. CDR3 nucleotides: TGTGCCAGCAGAGAGGCCCAGGGCGATGGCTACACCTTC. V and J are TRBV12-3 or TRBV12-4 and TRBJ1-2; D might be TRBD1 (5 bases). The CDR3 runs to 13 residues. V lost 6 bases and J lost 6, with 14 bases in between.

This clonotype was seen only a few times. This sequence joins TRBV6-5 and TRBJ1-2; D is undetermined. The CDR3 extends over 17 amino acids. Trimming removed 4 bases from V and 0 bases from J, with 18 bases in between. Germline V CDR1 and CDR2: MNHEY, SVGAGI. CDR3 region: CASSSLWDVETNYGYTF. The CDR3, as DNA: TGTGCCAGCAGTTCCCTATGGGATGTCGAAACTAACTATGGCTACACCTTC.

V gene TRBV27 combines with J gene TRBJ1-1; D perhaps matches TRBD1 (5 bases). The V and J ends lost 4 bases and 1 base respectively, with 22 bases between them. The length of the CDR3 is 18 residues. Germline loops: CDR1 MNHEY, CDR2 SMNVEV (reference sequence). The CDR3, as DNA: TGTGCCAGCAGTTCCGCCCCCCCAGGGAACGGGCGGAACACTGAAGCTTTCTTT. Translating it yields CASSSAPPGNGRNTEAFF.

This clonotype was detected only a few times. CDR3 protein: CASSDSSRVTDTQYF. The DNA of the CDR3 is TGTGCCAGCAGCGACAGTTCCAGGGTCACAGATACGCAGTATTTT. The genes are TRBV6-5 and TRBJ2-3; possible D gene TRBD1, 5 bases. The CDR3 consists of 15 residues. In germline, CDR1 is MNHEY, CDR2 SVGAGI. V dropped 6 bases and J dropped 2 bases, with 15 bases sitting between them.

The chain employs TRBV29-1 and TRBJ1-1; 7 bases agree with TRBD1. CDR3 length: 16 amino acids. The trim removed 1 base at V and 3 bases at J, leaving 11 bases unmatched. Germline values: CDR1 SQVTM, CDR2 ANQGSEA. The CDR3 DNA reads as TGCAGCGTTGAAGTCTGGACAGGTCTAGAAGACACTGAAGCTTTCTTT. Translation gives CSVEVWTGLEDTEAFF.

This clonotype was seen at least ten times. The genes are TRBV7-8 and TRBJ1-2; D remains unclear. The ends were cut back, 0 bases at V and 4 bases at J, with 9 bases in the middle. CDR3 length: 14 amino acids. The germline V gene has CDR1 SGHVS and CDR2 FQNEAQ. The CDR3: CASSLATESYGYTF. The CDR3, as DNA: TGTGCCAGCAGCTTAGCAACAGAATCCTATGGCTACACCTTC.

CDR3 nucleotide sequence: TGCAGTGCTAGAGATTTTGGCGGGATGAACACTGAAGCTTTCTTT. Translated: CSARDFGGMNTEAFF. This chain connects TRBV20-1 to TRBJ1-1; D remains ambiguous. The germline gives CDR1 DFQATT, CDR2 SNEGSKA (reference sequence). The CDR3 has 15 amino acids. Trimming stripped 0 bases from V and 0 bases from J, with 11 bases between.

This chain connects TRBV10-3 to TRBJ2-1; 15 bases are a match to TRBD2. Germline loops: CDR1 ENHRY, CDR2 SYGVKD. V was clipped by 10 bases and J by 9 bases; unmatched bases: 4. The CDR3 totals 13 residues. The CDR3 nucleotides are TGTGCCACCGGACTAGCGGGGGGGGGTGAGCAGTTCTTC. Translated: CATGLAGGGEQFF.

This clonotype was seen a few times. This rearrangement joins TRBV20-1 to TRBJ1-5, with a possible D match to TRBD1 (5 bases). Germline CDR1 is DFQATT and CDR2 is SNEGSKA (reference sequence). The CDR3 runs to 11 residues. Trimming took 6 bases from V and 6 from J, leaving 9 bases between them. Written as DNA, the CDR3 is TGCAGTGCCGCGGGGGGTCAGCCCCAGCATTTT. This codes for CSAAGGQPQHF.

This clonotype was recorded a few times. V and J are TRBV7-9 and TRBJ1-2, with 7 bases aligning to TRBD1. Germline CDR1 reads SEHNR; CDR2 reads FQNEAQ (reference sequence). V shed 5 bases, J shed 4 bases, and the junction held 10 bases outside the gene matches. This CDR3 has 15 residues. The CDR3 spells CASSGGDSLSYGYTF. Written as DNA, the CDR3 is TGTGCCAGCAGCGGGGGGGACAGCCTAAGCTATGGCTACACCTTC.